Below, 9 T cell receptor beta chains from the same sample are listed, as sequenced in a study of T cell responses to AZD1222 COVID-19 vaccine. Generated by immunoSEQ multiplex PCR, the TCRdb table keeps only in-frame clones and is missing some. The sample lists about 56,000 clones, over 75% occurring once. Sequenced here: peripheral blood, sampled on day 0 of AZD1222 vaccination. These receptors were taken from an adult in good health.

The genes are TRBV27 and TRBJ1-5; D unclear. Germline V gene sequence: CDR1 MNHEY, CDR2 SMNVEV (reference sequence). The CDR3 spans 15 residues. V was cut by 1 base and J by 3 bases, with 10 bases left in between. CDR3 nucleotides: TGTGCCAGCAGTTTATTCCGGACGGACAATCAGCCCCAGCATTTT. Protein: CASSLFRTDNQPQHF.

The chain is built from TRBV5-6 and TRBJ1-1; D is unclear. The germline V gene has CDR1 SGHDT and CDR2 YYEEEE. The CDR3 sequence is 16 residues long. V shed 0 bases and J shed 4 bases, with 16 bases lying between them. The DNA of the CDR3 is TGTGCCAGCAGCTTGGTATATATGTCGGCGGCCACTGAAGCTTTCTTT. This gives the protein CASSLVYMSAATEAFF.

This clone was counted only a few times. The chain uses TRBV18 and TRBJ1-1; unclear D gene. The germline V and J ends were trimmed by 10 bases and 1 base, with 13 bases remaining between them. Per germline, CDR1 KGHSH and CDR2 LQKENI. The CDR3 has 13 residues. DNA for the CDR3: TGTGCCACCACACCTTCACAGAACACTGAAGCTTTCTTT. As protein: CATTPSQNTEAFF.

CDR3 DNA: TGCAGCGTTGATATCAGGGGAGAGACCCAGTACTTC. Its protein product is CSVDIRGETQYF. The V gene is TRBV29-1, the J gene TRBJ2-5; TRBD1 might be the D (6 bases). Trimming removed 3 bases from V and 4 bases from J, with 9 bases in between. The CDR3 runs 12 residues. Per germline, CDR1 SQVTM and CDR2 ANQGSEA.

The chain employs TRBV6-1 and TRBJ1-4, with D possibly being TRBD1 (6 bases). Germline V lookup: CDR1 MNHNS, CDR2 SASEGT. The CDR3 covers 16 residues. V was shortened by 0 bases and J by 5 bases, with 13 bases between the two germline ends. CDR3 DNA sequence: TGTGCCAGCAGTGAAGCGCTTGGCCAGGGGAATGAAAAACTGTTTTTT. Its translation is CASSEALGQGNEKLFF.

The chain links TRBV18 to TRBJ2-7; 9 bases line up with TRBD1. The CDR3 sequence is 15 residues long. Germline CDR1 and CDR2: KGHSH and LQKENI. V lost 6 bases and J lost 3; bases outside the gene matches: 9. This CDR3 reads CASSDWDREYYEQYF. Here the CDR3 DNA reads TGTGCCAGCTCCGACTGGGACAGGGAATACTACGAGCAGTACTTC.

This clone was picked up a small number of times. The rearrangement links TRBV4-1 to TRBJ2-3; no firm D call. This CDR3 has 18 residues. V gave up 1 base and J gave up 2 bases, with 19 bases separating them. CDR1 MGHRA and CDR2 YSYEKL come from the germline V gene. The CDR3 DNA reads TGCGCCAGCAGCCAAGGGCGGCCCACCAGCGCCCCCACAGATACGCAGTATTTT. Translating gives CASSQGRPTSAPTDTQYF.

This chain joins TRBV19 and TRBJ2-7, with a weak D call TRBD2 (5 bases). The CDR3 has 14 residues. Trimming cost V 2 bases and J 1 base, with 9 bases left between them. Per the germline V gene, CDR1 is LNHDA and CDR2 is SQIVND (reference sequence). In DNA, the CDR3 is TGTGCCAGTAGTATAAGGGAGAAGTCCTACGAGCAGTACTTC. Translation: CASSIREKSYEQYF.

V and J are TRBV4-2 and TRBJ1-2; D perhaps matches TRBD1 (6 bases). The germline V gene has CDR1 LGHNA and CDR2 YNFKEQ. The CDR3 sequence is 16 residues long. Trimming shortened V by 3 bases and J by 1 base, and 15 bases separated the two germline ends. CDR3 nucleotides: TGTGCCAGCAGCCAGGGCCAACAGGGCCTTAACTATGGCTACACCTTC. Encoded protein: CASSQGQQGLNYGYTF.